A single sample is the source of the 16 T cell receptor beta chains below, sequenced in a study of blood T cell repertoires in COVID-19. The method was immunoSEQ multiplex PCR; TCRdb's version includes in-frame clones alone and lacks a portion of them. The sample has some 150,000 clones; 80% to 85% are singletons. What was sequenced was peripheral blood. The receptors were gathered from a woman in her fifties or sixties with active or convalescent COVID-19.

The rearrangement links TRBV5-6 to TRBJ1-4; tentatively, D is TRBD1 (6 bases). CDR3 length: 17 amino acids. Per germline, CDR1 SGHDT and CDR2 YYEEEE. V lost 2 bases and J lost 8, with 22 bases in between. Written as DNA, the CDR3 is TGTGCCAGCAGCTTCACTACGGTGGGGGGGCTTCGGGAAAAACTGTTTTTT. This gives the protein CASSFTTVGGLREKLFF.

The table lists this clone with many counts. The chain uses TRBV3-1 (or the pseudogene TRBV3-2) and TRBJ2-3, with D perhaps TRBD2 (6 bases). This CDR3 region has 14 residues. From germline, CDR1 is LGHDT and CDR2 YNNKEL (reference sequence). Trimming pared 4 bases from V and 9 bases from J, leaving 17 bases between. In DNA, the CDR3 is TGTGCCAGCAGCCGCGGGGACTTCCTGGGAACGCAGTATTTT. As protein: CASSRGDFLGTQYF.

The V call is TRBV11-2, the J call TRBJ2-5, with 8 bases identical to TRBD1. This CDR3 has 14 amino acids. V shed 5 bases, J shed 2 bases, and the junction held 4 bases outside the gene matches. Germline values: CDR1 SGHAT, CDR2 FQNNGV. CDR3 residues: CASSIYRGQETQYF. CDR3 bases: TGTGCCAGCAGCATCTACAGGGGGCAAGAGACCCAGTACTTC.

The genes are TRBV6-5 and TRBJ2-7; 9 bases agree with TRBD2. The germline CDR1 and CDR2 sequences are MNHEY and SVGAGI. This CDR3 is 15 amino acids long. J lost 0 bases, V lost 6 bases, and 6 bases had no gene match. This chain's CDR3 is CASSAQLAGSYEQYF. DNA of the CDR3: TGTGCCAGCAGCGCTCAACTAGCGGGCTCCTACGAGCAGTACTTC.

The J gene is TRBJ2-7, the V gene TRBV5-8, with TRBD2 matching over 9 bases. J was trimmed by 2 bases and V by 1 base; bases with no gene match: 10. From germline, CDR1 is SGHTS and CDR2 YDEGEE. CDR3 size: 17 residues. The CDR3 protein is CASSLFGIAGDPYEQYF. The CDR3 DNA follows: TGTGCCAGCAGCTTGTTCGGGATAGCGGGAGACCCCTACGAGCAGTACTTC.

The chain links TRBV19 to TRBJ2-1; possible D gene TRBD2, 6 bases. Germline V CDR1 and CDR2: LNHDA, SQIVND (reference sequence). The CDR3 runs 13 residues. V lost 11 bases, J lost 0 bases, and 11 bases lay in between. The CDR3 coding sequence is TGTGCCTCCGGGAGTTTCTCCTACAATGAGCAGTTCTTC. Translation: CASGSFSYNEQFF.

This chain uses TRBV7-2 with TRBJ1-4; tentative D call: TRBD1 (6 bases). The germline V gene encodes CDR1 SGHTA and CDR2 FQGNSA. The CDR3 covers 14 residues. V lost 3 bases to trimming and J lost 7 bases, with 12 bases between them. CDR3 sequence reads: CASSFGTRSEKLFF. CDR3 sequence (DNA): TGTGCCAGCAGCTTCGGGACACGGAGTGAAAAACTGTTTTTT.

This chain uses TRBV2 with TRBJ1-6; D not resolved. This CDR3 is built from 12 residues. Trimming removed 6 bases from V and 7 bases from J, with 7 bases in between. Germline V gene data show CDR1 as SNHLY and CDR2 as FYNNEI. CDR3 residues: CASRTLNSPLHF. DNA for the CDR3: TGTGCCAGCAGGACATTGAATTCACCCCTCCACTTT.

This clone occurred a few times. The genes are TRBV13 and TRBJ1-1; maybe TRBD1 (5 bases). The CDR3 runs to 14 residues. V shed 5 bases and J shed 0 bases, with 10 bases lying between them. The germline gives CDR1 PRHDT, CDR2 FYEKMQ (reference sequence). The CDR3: CASSPRAVNTEAFF. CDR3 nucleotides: TGTGCCAGCAGCCCCAGGGCAGTGAACACTGAAGCTTTCTTT.

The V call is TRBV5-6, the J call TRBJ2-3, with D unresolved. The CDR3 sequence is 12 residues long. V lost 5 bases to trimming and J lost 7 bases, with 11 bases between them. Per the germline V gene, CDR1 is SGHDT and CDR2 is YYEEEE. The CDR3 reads CASSLQDHTQYF. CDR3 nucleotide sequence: TGTGCCAGCAGTCTCCAGGATCATACGCAGTATTTT.

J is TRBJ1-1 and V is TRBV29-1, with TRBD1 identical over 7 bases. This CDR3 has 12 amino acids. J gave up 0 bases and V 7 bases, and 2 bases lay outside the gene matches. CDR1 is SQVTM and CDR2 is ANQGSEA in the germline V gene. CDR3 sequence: CSGGQMNTEAFF. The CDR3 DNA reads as TGCAGCGGGGGACAGATGAACACTGAAGCTTTCTTT.

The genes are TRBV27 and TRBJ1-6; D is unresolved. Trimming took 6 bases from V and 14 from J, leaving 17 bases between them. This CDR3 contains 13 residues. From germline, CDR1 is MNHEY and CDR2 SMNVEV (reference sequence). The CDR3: CASRSLSGQSLHF. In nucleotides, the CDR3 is TGTGCCAGCAGATCGTTATCAGGTCAGTCCCTCCACTTT.

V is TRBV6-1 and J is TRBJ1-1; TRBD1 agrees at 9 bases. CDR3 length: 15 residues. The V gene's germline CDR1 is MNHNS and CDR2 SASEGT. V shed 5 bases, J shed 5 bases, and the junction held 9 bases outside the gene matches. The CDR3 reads CASSPPPDRGTEAFF. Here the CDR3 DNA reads TGTGCCAGCAGTCCCCCACCGGACAGGGGAACTGAAGCTTTCTTT.

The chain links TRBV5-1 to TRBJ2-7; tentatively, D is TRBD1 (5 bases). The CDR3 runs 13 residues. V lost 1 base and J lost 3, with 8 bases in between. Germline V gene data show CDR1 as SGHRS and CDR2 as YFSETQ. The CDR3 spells CASSLSQGYEQYF. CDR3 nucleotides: TGCGCCAGCAGCTTGTCGCAGGGCTACGAGCAGTACTTC.

CDR3 nucleotides: TGTGCCAGTAGTCGGGACAGACCTACCGGCTATGGCTACACCTTC. Protein product: CASSRDRPTGYGYTF. The chain links TRBV19 to TRBJ1-2, with 7 positions matching TRBD1. CDR3 length: 15 amino acids. With V trimmed by 5 bases and J by 4 bases, 10 bases remained unmatched. The V gene's germline CDR1 is LNHDA and CDR2 SQIVND (reference sequence).

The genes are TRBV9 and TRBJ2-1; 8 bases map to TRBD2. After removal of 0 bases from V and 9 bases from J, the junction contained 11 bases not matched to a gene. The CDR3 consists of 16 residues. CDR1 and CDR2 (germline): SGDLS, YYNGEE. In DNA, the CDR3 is TGTGCCAGCAGCGTAGGCGAGCGGGAGAAGGCTGTTGAGCAGTTCTTC. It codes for CASSVGEREKAVEQFF.